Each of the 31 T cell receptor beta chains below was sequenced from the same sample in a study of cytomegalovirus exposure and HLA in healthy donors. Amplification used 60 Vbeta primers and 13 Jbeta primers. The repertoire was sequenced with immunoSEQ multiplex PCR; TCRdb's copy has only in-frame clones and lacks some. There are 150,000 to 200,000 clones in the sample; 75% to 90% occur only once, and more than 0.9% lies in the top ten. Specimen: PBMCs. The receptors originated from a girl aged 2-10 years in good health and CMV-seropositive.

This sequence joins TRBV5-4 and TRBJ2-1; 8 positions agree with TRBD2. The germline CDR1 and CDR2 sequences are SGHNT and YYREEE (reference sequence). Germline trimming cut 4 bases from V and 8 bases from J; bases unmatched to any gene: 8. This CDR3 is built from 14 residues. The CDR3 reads CASSAAGGGDEQFF. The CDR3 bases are TGTGCCAGCAGCGCGGCGGGGGGCGGGGATGAGCAGTTCTTC. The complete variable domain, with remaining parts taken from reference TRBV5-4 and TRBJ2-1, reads ETGVTQSPTHLIKTRGQQVTLRCSSQSGHNTVSWYQQALGQGPQFIFQYYREEENGRGNFPPRFSGLQFPNYSSELNVNALELDDSALYLCASSAAGGGDEQFFGPGTRLTVL.

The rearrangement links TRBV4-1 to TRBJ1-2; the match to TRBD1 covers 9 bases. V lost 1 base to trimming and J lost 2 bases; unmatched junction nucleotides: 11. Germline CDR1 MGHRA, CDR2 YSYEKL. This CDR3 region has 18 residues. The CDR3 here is CASSQVTGQGTSNYGYTF. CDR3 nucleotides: TGCGCCAGCAGCCAAGTGACGGGACAGGGCACCTCAAACTATGGCTACACCTTC.

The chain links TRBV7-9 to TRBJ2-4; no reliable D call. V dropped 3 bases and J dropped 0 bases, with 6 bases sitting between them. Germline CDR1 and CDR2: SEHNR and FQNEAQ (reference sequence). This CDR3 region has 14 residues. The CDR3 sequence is CASSFTEAKNIQYF. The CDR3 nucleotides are TGTGCCAGCAGCTTTACTGAAGCCAAAAACATTCAGTACTTC.

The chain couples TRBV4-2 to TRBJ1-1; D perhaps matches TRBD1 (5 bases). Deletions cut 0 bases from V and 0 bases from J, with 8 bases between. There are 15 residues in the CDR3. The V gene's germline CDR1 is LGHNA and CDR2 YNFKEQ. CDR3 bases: TGTGCCAGCAGCCAAGAGGGGCGGATGAACACTGAAGCTTTCTTT. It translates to CASSQEGRMNTEAFF.

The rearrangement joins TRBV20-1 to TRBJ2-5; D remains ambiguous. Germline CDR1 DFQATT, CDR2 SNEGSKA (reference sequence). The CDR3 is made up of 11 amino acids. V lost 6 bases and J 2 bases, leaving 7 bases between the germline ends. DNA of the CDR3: TGCAGTGCGGAACAGCAAGAGACCCAGTACTTC. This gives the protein CSAEQQETQYF.

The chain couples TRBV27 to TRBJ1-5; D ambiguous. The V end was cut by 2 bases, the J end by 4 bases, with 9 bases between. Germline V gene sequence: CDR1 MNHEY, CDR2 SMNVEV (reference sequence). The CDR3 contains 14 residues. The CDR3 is CASSLNIVNQPQHF. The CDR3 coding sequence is TGTGCCAGCAGTTTAAATATTGTGAATCAGCCCCAGCATTTT.

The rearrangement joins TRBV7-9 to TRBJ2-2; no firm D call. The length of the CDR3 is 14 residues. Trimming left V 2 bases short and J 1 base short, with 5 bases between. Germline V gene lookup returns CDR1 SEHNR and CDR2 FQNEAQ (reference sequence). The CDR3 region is CASSLPQNTGELFF. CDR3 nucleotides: TGTGCCAGCAGCTTACCCCAGAACACCGGGGAGCTGTTTTTT.

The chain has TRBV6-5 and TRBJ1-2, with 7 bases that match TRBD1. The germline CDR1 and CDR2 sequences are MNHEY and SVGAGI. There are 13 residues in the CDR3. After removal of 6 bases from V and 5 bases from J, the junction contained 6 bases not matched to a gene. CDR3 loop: CASSRGTVYGYTF. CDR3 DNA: TGTGCCAGCAGCCGGGGGACAGTTTATGGCTACACCTTC.

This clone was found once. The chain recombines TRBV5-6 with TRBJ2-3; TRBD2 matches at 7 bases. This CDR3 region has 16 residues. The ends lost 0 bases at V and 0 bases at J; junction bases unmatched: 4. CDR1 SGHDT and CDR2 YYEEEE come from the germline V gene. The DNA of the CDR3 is TGTGCCAGCAGCTTGGGACGGGGGGTTAGCACAGATACGCAGTATTTT. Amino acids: CASSLGRGVSTDTQYF. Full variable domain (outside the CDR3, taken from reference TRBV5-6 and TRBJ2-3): DAGVTQSPTHLIKTRGQQVTLRCSPKSGHDTVSWYQQALGQGPQFIFQYYEEEERQRGNFPDRFSGHQFPNYSSELNVNALLLGDSALYLCASSLGRGVSTDTQYFGPGTRLTVL.

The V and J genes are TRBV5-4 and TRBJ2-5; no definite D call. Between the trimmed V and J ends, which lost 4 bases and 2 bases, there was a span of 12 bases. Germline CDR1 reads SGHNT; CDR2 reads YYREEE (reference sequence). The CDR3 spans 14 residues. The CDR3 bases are TGTGCCAGCAGCCCGTCCACACAACAAGAGACCCAGTACTTC. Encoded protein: CASSPSTQQETQYF.

The DNA for the CDR3 is TGTGCCAGCAGCTTAACGGGGTGGGAGAACCAAGAGACCCAGTACTTC. It encodes CASSLTGWENQETQYF. V gene TRBV7-9 combines with J gene TRBJ2-5; D is possibly TRBD2 (5 bases). The germline V and J ends were trimmed by 2 bases and 0 bases, with 13 bases remaining between them. CDR3 length: 16 amino acids. The germline V gene encodes CDR1 SEHNR and CDR2 FQNEAQ (reference sequence).

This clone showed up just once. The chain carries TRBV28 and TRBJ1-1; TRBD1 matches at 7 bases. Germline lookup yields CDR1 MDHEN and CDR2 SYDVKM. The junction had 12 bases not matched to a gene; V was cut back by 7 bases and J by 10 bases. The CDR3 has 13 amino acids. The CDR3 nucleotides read TGTGCCAGCACCTACGAGGGGGCGGCTGGAGCTTTCTTT. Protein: CASTYEGAAGAFF.

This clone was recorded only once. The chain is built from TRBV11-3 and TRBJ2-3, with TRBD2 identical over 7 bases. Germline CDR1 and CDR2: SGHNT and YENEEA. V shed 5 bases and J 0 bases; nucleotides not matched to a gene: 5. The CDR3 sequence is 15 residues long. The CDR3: CASSPGGGSTDTQYF. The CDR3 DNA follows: TGTGCCAGCAGCCCGGGAGGCGGAAGCACAGATACGCAGTATTTT. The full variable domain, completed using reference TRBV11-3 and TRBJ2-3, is EAGVVQSPRYKIIEKKQPVAFWCNPISGHNTLYWYLQNLGQGPELLIRYENEEAVDDSQLPKDRFSAERLKGVDSTLKIQPAELGDSAVYLCASSPGGGSTDTQYFGPGTRLTVL.

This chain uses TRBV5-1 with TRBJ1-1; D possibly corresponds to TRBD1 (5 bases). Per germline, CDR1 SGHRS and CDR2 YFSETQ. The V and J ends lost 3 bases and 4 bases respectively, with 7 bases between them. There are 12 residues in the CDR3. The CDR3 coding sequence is TGCGCCAGCAGCTACGGGGGCACTGAAGCTTTCTTT. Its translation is CASSYGGTEAFF.

The chain's CDR3 is CASSSLWGVGSYEQYF. Written as DNA, the CDR3 is TGTGCCAGCAGCTCTCTCTGGGGGGTGGGCTCCTACGAGCAGTACTTC. The chain uses TRBV11-2 and TRBJ2-7; D might be TRBD2 (6 bases). V was trimmed by 4 bases and J by 0 bases, leaving 16 bases between them. The CDR3 is 16 amino acids. Germline V gene sequence: CDR1 SGHAT, CDR2 FQNNGV.

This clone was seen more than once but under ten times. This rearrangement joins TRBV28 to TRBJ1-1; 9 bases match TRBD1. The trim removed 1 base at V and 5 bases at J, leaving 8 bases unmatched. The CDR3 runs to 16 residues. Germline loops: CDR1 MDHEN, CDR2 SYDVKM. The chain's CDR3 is CASSLSPGQGRTEAFF. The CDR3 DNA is TGTGCCAGCAGTTTATCCCCCGGACAGGGGAGGACTGAAGCTTTCTTT.

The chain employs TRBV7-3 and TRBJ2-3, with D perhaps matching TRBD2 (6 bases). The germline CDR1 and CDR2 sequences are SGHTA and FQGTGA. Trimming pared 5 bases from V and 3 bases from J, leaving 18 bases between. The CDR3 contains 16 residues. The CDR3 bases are TGTGCCAGCAGCCACGGCCTCGGTGGGGGGACAGATACGCAGTATTTT. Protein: CASSHGLGGGTDTQYF.

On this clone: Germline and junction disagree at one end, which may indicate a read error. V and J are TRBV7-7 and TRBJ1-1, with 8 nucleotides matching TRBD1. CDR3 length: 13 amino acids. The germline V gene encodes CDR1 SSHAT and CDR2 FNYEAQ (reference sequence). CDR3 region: CASSLVQGAEAFF. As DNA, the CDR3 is TGTGCTAGCAGCTTAGTACAGGGGGCTGAAGCTTTCTTT.

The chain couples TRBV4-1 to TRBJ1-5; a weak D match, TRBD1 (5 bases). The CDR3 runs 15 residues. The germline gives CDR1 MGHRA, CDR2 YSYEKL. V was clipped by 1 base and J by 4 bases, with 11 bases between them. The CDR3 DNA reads TGCGCCAGCAGCCAAGGGGGGAGGCGGAATCAGCCCCAGCATTTT. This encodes CASSQGGRRNQPQHF.

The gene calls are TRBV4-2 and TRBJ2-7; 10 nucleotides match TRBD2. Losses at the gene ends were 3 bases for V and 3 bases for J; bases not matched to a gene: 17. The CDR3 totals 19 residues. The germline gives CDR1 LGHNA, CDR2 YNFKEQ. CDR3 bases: TGTGCCAGCAGCCAGTGGCCGACTAGCGGGCAGGGGGGCCACTACGAGCAGTACTTC. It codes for CASSQWPTSGQGGHYEQYF.

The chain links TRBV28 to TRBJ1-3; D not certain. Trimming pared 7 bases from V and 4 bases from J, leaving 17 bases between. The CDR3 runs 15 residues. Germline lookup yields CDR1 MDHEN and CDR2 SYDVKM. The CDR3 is CASIQRGSPGNTIYF. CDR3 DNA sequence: TGTGCCAGCATCCAGCGAGGCAGCCCCGGAAACACCATATATTTT. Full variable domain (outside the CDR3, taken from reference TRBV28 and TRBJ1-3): DVKVTQSSRYLVKRTGEKVFLECVQDMDHENMFWYRQDPGLGLRLIYFSYDVKMKEKGDIPEGYSVSREKKERFSLILESASTNQTSMYLCASIQRGSPGNTIYFGEGSWLTVV.

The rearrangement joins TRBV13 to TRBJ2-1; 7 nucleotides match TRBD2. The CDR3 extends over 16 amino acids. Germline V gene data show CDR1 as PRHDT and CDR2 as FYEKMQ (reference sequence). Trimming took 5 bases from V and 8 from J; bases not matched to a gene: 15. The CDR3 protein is CASSLRTSKFLDEQFF. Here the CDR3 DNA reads TGTGCCAGCAGCCTACGGACTAGTAAGTTTCTGGATGAGCAGTTCTTC.

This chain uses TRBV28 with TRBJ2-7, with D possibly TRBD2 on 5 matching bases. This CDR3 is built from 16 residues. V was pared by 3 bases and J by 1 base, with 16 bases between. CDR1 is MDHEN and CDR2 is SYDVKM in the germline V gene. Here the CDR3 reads CASSFRRGIPSYEQYF. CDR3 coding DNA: TGTGCCAGCAGTTTCCGCAGAGGGATCCCGTCCTACGAGCAGTACTTC.

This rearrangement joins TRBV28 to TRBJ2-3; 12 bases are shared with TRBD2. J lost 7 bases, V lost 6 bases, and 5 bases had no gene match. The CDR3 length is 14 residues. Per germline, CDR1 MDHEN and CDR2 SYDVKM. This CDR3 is CASRPTSGRYTQYF. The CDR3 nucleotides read TGTGCCAGCAGGCCGACTAGCGGGAGATATACGCAGTATTTT.

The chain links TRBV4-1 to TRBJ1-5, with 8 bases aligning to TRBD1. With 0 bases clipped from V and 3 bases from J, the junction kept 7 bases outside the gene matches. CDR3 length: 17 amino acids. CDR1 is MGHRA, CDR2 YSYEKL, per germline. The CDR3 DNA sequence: TGCGCCAGCAGCCAAGATCTGGACAGGGCTTTCAATCAGCCCCAGCATTTT. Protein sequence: CASSQDLDRAFNQPQHF.

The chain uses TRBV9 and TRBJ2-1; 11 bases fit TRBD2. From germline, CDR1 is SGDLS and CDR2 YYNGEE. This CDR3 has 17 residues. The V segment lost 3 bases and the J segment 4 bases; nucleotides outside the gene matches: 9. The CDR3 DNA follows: TGTGCCAGCAGCGCCGCTCTGACTAGCGGGGATTACAATGAGCAGTTCTTC. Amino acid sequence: CASSAALTSGDYNEQFF.

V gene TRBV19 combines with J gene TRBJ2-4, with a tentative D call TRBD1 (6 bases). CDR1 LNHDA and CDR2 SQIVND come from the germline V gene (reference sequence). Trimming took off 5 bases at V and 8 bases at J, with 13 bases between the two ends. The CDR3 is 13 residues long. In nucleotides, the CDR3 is TGTGCCAGTAGTTCTCACAGGGCTGACATTCAGTACTTC. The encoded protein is CASSSHRADIQYF.

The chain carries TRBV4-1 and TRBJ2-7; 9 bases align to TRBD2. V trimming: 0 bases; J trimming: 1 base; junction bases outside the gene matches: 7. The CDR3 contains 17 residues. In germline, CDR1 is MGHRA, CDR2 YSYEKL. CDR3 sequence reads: CASSQDPASGMSYEQYF. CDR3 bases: TGCGCCAGCAGCCAAGATCCCGCTAGCGGGATGTCCTACGAGCAGTACTTC.

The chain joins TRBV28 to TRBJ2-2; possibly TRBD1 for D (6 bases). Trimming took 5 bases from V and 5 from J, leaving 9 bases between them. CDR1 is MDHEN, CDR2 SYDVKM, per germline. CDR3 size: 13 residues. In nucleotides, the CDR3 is TGTGCCAGCAGTACCAGGGGAACCGGGGAGCTGTTTTTT. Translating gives CASSTRGTGELFF. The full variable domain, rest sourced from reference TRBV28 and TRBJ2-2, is DVKVTQSSRYLVKRTGEKVFLECVQDMDHENMFWYRQDPGLGLRLIYFSYDVKMKEKGDIPEGYSVSREKKERFSLILESASTNQTSMYLCASSTRGTGELFFGEGSRLTVL.

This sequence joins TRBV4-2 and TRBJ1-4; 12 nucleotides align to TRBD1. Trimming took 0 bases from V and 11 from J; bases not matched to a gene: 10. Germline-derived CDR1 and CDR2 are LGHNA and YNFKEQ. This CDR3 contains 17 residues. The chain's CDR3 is CASSQEGSGTGGEKLFF. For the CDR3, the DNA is TGTGCCAGCAGCCAAGAGGGCTCCGGGACAGGGGGCGAGAAACTGTTTTTT.

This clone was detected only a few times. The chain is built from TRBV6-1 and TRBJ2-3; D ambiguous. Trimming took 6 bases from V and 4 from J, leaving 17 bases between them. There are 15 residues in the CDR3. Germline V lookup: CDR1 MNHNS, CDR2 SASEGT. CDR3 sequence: CASSASWFGADTQYF. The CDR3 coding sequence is TGTGCCAGCAGCGCTTCTTGGTTCGGAGCAGATACGCAGTATTTT.